Sequencing of this T cell receptor beta chain was carried out in a study of OX40 agonist ivuxolimab in advanced cancers. Study in general: Enrollees could have had prior anti-PD-1, anti-PD-L1 or anti-CTLA-4 therapy, which roughly 40% had received. Three patients, one with hepatocellular carcinoma and two with cutaneous melanoma, achieved partial responses.

TCRdb keeps only in-frame clones here, not all; method: immunoSEQ multiplex PCR. The data show around 58,000 clones, 70% to 90% seen once. This receptor was identified in an adult with an advanced solid tumor such as melanoma, head and neck, liver or kidney cancer. The source was CD4+ or CD8+ T cells sorted from blood, collected in a trial of the OX40 agonist ivuxolimab.

CDR3: CASSTTGLHHYEQYF. The CDR3, as DNA: TGTGCCAGTAGTACTACTGGACTCCACCACTACGAGCAGTACTTC. V usage is TRBV19 and J usage is TRBJ2-7, with a possible D match to TRBD2 (5 bases). The CDR3 sequence is 15 residues long. V gave up 4 bases and J gave up 3 bases, with 16 bases separating them. Germline V gene lookup returns CDR1 LNHDA and CDR2 SQIVND (reference sequence).